Below are 22 T cell receptor beta chains sequenced from a single sample in a study of blood T cells in healthy people across ages. Using a J-beta primer mix together with a sample-barcoded 5' primer, a second PCR was run for roughly 7 to 12 cycles. Each CDR3 protein gets one entry after TCRdb re-called the 5' RACE reads with MiXCR. This sample has around 1,000,000 distinct CDR3 sequences, with less than 25% found just once. These data also featured in a second study, about T cells of mothers and their children.

Input material: blood. These receptors originate from a girl aged 2 to 9 in good health.

The chain recombines TRBV28 with TRBJ2-1, with 10 bases aligning to TRBD2. This CDR3 region has 15 residues. V trimming: 2 bases; J trimming: 8 bases; junction bases outside the gene matches: 6. Germline assignment: CDR1 MDHEN and CDR2 SYDVKM. The CDR3 DNA sequence: TGTGCCAGCAGTTTACTAGCGGGAGATAGTTATGAGCAGTTCTTC. This sequence encodes CASSLLAGDSYEQFF.

This clonotype turned up a few times. CDR3: CASSSPGNTGELFF. The CDR3 nucleotides are TGTGCCAGCAGTTCCCCAGGGAACACCGGGGAGCTGTTTTTT. The chain recombines TRBV27 with TRBJ2-2; no reliable D call. The CDR3 length is 14 residues. With 4 bases removed from V and 1 base from J, the gap between germline ends came to 7 bases. Germline assignment: CDR1 MNHEY and CDR2 SMNVEV (reference sequence).

This clonotype was recorded a few times. The V and J genes are TRBV12-3 or TRBV12-4 and TRBJ2-4; tentative D call: TRBD2 (6 bases). Trimming shortened V by 3 bases and J by 8 bases, and 23 bases separated the two germline ends. The CDR3 runs 17 residues. CDR3 loop: CASSLGWVRRDGYIQYF. Written as DNA, the CDR3 is TGTGCCAGCAGTTTGGGCTGGGTGAGGCGGGACGGATACATTCAGTACTTC.

This clonotype was picked up many times. V usage is TRBV27 and J usage is TRBJ2-1; D perhaps matches TRBD2 (5 bases). The CDR3 loop spans 14 amino acids. V lost 0 bases to trimming and J lost 7 bases, with 10 bases between them. Germline V gene data show CDR1 as MNHEY and CDR2 as SMNVEV (reference sequence). The CDR3: CASSLSPPGNEQFF. As DNA, the CDR3 is TGTGCCAGCAGTTTATCCCCTCCGGGGAATGAGCAGTTCTTC.

The V gene is TRBV29-1, the J gene TRBJ1-1; D may be TRBD1 (5 bases). Germline CDR1 reads SQVTM; CDR2 reads ANQGSEA. CDR3 length equals 13 residues. V lost 2 bases and J 5 bases, leaving 12 bases between the germline ends. Here the CDR3 reads CSVENGDRTEAFF. CDR3 sequence (DNA): TGCAGCGTTGAAAACGGGGACCGAACTGAAGCTTTCTTT.

The V gene is TRBV24-1, the J gene TRBJ2-5; a weak D match, TRBD1 (6 bases). The V gene's germline CDR1 is KGHDR and CDR2 SFDVKD. CDR3 size: 17 residues. V was trimmed by 4 bases and J by 0 bases, leaving 17 bases between them. The CDR3 sequence: CATSDASRGPYQETQYF. The CDR3 DNA sequence: TGTGCCACCAGTGACGCCTCCAGGGGCCCGTACCAAGAGACCCAGTACTTC.

This clonotype was recorded only once. The chain employs TRBV10-1 and TRBJ2-5; D is possibly TRBD2 (5 bases). The J call may be in error: the DNA end matches TRBJ2-7 better. Germline V gene lookup returns CDR1 WNHNN and CDR2 SYGVQD (reference sequence). CDR3 length equals 13 residues. CDR3 DNA sequence: TGCGCCAGCAGTGATCGGACTCAATACGAGCAGTACTTC. Its protein is CASSDRTQYEQYF.

This clonotype appeared once. The rearrangement links TRBV15 to TRBJ2-5; D ambiguous. This CDR3 has 13 amino acids. In germline, CDR1 is LNHNV, CDR2 YYDKDF (reference sequence). Trimming removed 3 bases at V and 5 bases at J, with 10 bases between. The CDR3 nucleotides are TGTGCCACCAGCAGTCTAGAAGGGGAGACCCAGTACTTC. This encodes CATSSLEGETQYF.

The genes are TRBV3-1 and TRBJ1-1; 7 bases are shared with TRBD1. The germline gives CDR1 LGHDT, CDR2 YNNKEL (reference sequence). The CDR3 spans 15 residues. The ends lost 0 bases at V and 3 bases at J; junction bases unmatched: 4. CDR3 loop: CASSQDVQGYTEAFF. The CDR3, as DNA: TGTGCCAGCAGCCAAGACGTACAGGGGTACACTGAAGCTTTCTTT.

The chain employs TRBV29-1 and TRBJ2-3; the D gene is possibly TRBD1 (6 bases). Trimming removed 3 bases at V and 6 bases at J, with 13 bases between. The germline CDR1 and CDR2 sequences are SQVTM and ANQGSEA. The CDR3 spans 13 residues. The CDR3 loop is CSVDSTGSDTQYF. Written as DNA, the CDR3 is TGCAGCGTTGATTCTACAGGGTCTGATACGCAGTATTTT.

A note on this clonotype: This CDR3 fails to terminate in the conserved phenylalanine or tryptophan, so it likely reflects a read error. The chain couples TRBV7-2 to TRBJ2-5; a possible D gene is TRBD1 (6 bases). The CDR3 spans 14 residues. Germline-derived CDR1 and CDR2 are SGHTA and FQGNSA. V was shortened by 1 base and J by 1 base, with 7 bases between the two germline ends. In DNA form, the CDR3 reads TGTGCCAGCAGCTTAGACAGGGCCCAAGAGACCCAGTACCTC. Translation: CASSLDRAQETQYL.

This clonotype was seen a handful of times. The chain combines TRBV12-3 or TRBV12-4 with TRBJ2-3; 12 nucleotides agree with TRBD2. The CDR3 runs 16 residues. V lost 6 bases, J lost 5 bases, and 9 bases stayed unmatched. The DNA for the CDR3 is TGTGCCAGCAGAAGAGGACTAGCGGGGAGGGGAGATACGCAGTATTTT. Amino acids: CASRRGLAGRGDTQYF.

Ten or more counts support this clonotype. The CDR3 loop reads CASSQRGREAFF. The CDR3 bases are TGTGCCAGCAGCCAAAGGGGGCGTGAAGCTTTCTTT. This sequence joins TRBV28 and TRBJ1-1; 7 nucleotides line up with TRBD1. This CDR3 is 12 amino acids long. The germline V gene encodes CDR1 MDHEN and CDR2 SYDVKM. With V trimmed by 6 bases and J by 7 bases, 5 bases remained unmatched.

The chain joins TRBV28 to TRBJ2-5, with 12 bases fitting TRBD1. V shed 5 bases, J shed 5 bases, and the junction held 18 bases outside the gene matches. CDR1 and CDR2 from the germline V gene are MDHEN and SYDVKM. There are 19 residues in the CDR3. The CDR3 sequence is CASSPYYRDRGRLGETQYF. The DNA for the CDR3 is TGTGCCAGCAGTCCGTATTACCGGGACAGGGGGCGATTAGGGGAGACCCAGTACTTC.

This clonotype was counted between two and nine times. The chain employs TRBV28 and TRBJ2-7; D is possibly TRBD2 (5 bases). The CDR3 extends over 13 amino acids. The ends were cut back, 3 bases at V and 6 bases at J, with 12 bases in the middle. Germline lookup yields CDR1 MDHEN and CDR2 SYDVKM. CDR3 sequence (DNA): TGTGCCAGCAGTTTGGAGCTACGGGGCGAGCAGTACTTC. As protein: CASSLELRGEQYF.

Concerning this clonotype: The junction departs from the called germline gene at one end, perhaps through a read error. The chain carries TRBV4-1 and TRBJ2-5; perhaps TRBD1 as D (6 bases). The germline gives CDR1 MGHRA, CDR2 YSYEKL. There are 14 residues in the CDR3. The CDR3 region has the DNA TGCACCAGCAGGTCGCCGATCCAGGGGGAGACCCAGTACTTC. Protein sequence: CTSRSPIQGETQYF.

The chain employs TRBV11-2 and TRBJ2-2; D unresolved. This CDR3 is 11 amino acids long. V dropped 5 bases and J dropped 9 bases, with 7 bases sitting between them. Germline values: CDR1 SGHAT, CDR2 FQNNGV. The CDR3 DNA reads as TGTGCCAGCAGCCGGAAATGGGAGCTGTTTTTT. It translates to CASSRKWELFF. The whole variable domain, filled in from reference TRBV11-2 and TRBJ2-2, reads EAGVAQSPRYKIIEKRQSVAFWCNPISGHATLYWYQQILGQGPKLLIQFQNNGVVDDSQLPKDRFSAERLKGVDSTLKIQPAKLEDSAVYLCASSRKWELFFGEGSRLTVL.

J is TRBJ2-2 and V is TRBV20-1, with D possibly TRBD2 on 5 matching bases. Germline assignment: CDR1 DFQATT and CDR2 SNEGSKA (reference sequence). V was trimmed by 3 bases and J by 6 bases, leaving 8 bases between them. The CDR3 totals 12 residues. CDR3 protein: CSASNGAGELFF. Written as DNA, the CDR3 is TGCAGTGCTAGTAACGGGGCCGGGGAGCTGTTTTTT.

The chain links TRBV28 to TRBJ2-7; 8 bases are shared with TRBD2. V was clipped by 7 bases and J by 6 bases; unmatched bases: 11. The CDR3 extends over 14 amino acids. CDR1 is MDHEN, CDR2 SYDVKM, per germline. The CDR3, as DNA: TGTGCCAGCACCCAGCGGGAGTCGGTTAGCGAGCAGTACTTC. Translating gives CASTQRESVSEQYF. The full variable domain, in which reference TRBV28 and TRBJ2-7 provide the parts outside the CDR3, is DVKVTQSSRYLVKRTGEKVFLECVQDMDHENMFWYRQDPGLGLRLIYFSYDVKMKEKGDIPEGYSVSREKKERFSLILESASTNQTSMYLCASTQRESVSEQYFGPGTRLTVT.

This clonotype was found a few times. This rearrangement joins TRBV4-3 to TRBJ2-7; D is possibly TRBD1 or TRBD2 (6 bases each). The V gene's germline CDR1 is LGHNA and CDR2 YSLEER. CDR3 length: 15 amino acids. V lost 1 base and J 4 bases, leaving 14 bases between the germline ends. CDR3 nucleotides: TGCGCCAGCAGCCAAGGTCCGGGGGCAGTATACGAGCAGTACTTC. Its translation: CASSQGPGAVYEQYF.

This chain connects TRBV4-1 to TRBJ2-3; 8 positions agree with TRBD2. Trimming cost V 7 bases and J 2 bases; bases outside gene matches: 8. Germline V gene sequence: CDR1 MGHRA, CDR2 YSYEKL. The CDR3 extends over 15 amino acids. The CDR3 loop reads CASTIVAGFTDTQYF. For the CDR3, the DNA is TGCGCCAGCACCATCGTAGCGGGGTTCACAGATACGCAGTATTTT.

This clonotype appeared a few times. The gene calls are TRBV7-9 and TRBJ2-7; 9 nucleotides match TRBD1. Germline CDR1 is SEHNR and CDR2 is FQNEAQ (reference sequence). The length of the CDR3 is 15 residues. Unmatched junction bases numbered 7, after V lost 4 bases and J lost 3 bases. CDR3 in amino acids: CASSSPGQGFYEQYF. CDR3 nucleotide sequence: TGTGCCAGCAGCTCTCCGGGACAGGGATTCTACGAGCAGTACTTC.